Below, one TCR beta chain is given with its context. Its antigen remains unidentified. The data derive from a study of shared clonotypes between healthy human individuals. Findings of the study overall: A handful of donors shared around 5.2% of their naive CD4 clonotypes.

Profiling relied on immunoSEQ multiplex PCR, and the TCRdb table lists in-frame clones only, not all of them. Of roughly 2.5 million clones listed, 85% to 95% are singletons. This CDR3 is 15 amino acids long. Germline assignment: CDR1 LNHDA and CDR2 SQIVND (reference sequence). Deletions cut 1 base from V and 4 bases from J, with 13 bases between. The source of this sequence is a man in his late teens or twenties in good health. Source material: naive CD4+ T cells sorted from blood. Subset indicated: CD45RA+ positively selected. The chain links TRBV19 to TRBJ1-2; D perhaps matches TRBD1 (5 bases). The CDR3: CASSIGDGGSYGYTF. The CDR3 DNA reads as TGTGCCAGTAGTATAGGGGACGGAGGGTCCTATGGCTACACCTTC.